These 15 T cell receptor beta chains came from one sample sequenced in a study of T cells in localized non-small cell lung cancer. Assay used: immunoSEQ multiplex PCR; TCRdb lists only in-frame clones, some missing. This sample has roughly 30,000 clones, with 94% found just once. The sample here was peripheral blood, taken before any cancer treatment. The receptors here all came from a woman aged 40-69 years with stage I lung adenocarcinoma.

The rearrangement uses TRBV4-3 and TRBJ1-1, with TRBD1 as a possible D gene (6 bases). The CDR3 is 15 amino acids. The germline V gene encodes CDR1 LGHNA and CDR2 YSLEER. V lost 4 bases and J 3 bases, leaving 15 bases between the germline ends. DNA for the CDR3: TGCGCCAGCAGCCTCAATAGGGGGTTGGACACTGAAGCTTTCTTT. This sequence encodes CASSLNRGLDTEAFF.

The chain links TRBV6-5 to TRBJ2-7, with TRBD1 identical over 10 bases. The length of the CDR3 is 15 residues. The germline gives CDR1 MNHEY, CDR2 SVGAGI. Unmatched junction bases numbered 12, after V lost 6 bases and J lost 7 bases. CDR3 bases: TGTGCCAGCAGGAAACCGGGACAGGGGACAGGGGAGCAGTACTTC. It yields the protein CASRKPGQGTGEQYF.

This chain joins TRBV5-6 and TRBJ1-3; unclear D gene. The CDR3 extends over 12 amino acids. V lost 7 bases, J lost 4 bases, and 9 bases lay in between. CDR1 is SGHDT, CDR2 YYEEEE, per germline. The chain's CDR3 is CASHRLGNTIYF. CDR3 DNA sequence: TGTGCCAGCCACAGACTAGGAAACACCATATATTTT.

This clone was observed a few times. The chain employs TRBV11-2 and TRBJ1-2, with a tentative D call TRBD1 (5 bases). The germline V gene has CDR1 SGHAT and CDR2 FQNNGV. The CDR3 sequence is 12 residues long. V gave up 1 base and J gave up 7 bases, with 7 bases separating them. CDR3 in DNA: TGTGCCAGCAGCTTAGGCAGGGCTGGCTACACCTTC. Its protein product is CASSLGRAGYTF. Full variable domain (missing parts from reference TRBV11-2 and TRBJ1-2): EAGVAQSPRYKIIEKRQSVAFWCNPISGHATLYWYQQILGQGPKLLIQFQNNGVVDDSQLPKDRFSAERLKGVDSTLKIQPAKLEDSAVYLCASSLGRAGYTFGSGTRLTVV.

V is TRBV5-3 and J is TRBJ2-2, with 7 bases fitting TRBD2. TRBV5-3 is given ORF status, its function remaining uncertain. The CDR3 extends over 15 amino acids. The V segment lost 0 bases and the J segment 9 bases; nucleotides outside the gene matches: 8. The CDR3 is CARSLAGGRCRELFF. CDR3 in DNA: TGTGCCAGAAGCTTGGCGGGAGGAAGGTGCCGGGAGCTGTTTTTT.

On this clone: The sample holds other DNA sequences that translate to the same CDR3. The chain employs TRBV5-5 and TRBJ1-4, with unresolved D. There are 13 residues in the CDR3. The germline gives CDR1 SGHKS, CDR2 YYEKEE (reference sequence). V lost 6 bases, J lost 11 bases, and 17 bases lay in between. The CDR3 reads CASNKPGHGKLFF. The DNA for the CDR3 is TGTGCCAGCAACAAACCAGGTCACGGGAAACTGTTTTTT.

The CDR3 DNA reads as TGTGCCAGCAGCAGGGGGGCACACTACAATGAGCAGTTCTTC. It encodes CASSRGAHYNEQFF. The rearrangement links TRBV7-2 to TRBJ2-1, with D perhaps matching TRBD1 or TRBD2 (6 bases each). V gave up 5 bases and J gave up 3 bases, with 11 bases separating them. The CDR3 spans 14 residues. The V gene's germline CDR1 is SGHTA and CDR2 FQGNSA.

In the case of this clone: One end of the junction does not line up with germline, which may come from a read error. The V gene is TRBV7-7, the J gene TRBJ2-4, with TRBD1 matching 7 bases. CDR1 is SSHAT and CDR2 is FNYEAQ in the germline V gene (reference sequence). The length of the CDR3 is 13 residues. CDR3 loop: CASSLTGASIQYF. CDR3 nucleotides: TGTGCTAGCAGCCTAACAGGGGCCAGCATTCAGTACTTC.

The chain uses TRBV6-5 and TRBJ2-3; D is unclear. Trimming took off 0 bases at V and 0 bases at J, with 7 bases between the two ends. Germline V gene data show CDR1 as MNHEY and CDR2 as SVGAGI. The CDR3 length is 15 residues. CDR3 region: CASSYSIQSTDTQYF. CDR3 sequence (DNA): TGTGCCAGCAGTTACTCTATTCAGAGCACAGATACGCAGTATTTT.

Here the CDR3 DNA reads TGTGCCAGCTCACCTCCGGGAGGGCTCGGGCAGCCCCAGCATTTT. Translating gives CASSPPGGLGQPQHF. V and J are TRBV18 and TRBJ1-5, with unresolved D. Between the trimmed V and J ends, which lost 3 bases and 7 bases, there was a span of 16 bases. The CDR3 length is 15 residues. CDR1 and CDR2 (germline): KGHSH, LQKENI.

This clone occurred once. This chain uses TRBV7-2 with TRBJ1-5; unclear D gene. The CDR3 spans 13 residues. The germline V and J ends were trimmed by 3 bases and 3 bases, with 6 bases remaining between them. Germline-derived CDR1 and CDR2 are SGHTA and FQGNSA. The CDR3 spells CASSFSSNQPQHF. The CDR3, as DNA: TGTGCCAGCAGCTTTTCCTCCAATCAGCCCCAGCATTTT. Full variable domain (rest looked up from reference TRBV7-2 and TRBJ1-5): GAGVSQSPSNKVTEKGKDVELRCDPISGHTALYWYRQSLGQGLEFLIYFQGNSAPDKSGLPSDRFSAERTGGSVSTLTIQRTQQEDSAVYLCASSFSSNQPQHFGDGTRLSIL.

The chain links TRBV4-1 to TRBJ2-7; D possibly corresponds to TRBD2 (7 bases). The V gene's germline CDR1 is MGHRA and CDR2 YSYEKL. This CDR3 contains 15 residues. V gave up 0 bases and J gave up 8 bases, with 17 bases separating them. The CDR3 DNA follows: TGCGCCAGCAGCCAAGATCTGAGGGGGGGAGCCCAGCAGTACTTC. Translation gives CASSQDLRGGAQQYF.

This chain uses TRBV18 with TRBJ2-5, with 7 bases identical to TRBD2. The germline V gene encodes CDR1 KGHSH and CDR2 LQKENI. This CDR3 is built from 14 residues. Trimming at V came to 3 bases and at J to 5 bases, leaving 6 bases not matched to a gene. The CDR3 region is CASSPGRDAETQYF. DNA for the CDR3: TGTGCCAGCTCACCGGGGAGGGACGCGGAGACCCAGTACTTC.

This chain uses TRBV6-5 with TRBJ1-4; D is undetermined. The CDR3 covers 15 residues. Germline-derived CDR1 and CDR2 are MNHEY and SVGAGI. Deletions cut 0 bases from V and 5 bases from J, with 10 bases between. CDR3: CASSYSGHGNEKLFF. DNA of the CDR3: TGTGCCAGCAGTTACTCAGGGCATGGGAATGAAAAACTGTTTTTT.

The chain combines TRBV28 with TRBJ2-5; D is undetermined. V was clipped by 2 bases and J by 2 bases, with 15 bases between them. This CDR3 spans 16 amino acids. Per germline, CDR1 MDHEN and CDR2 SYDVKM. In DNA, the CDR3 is TGTGCCAGCAGTTTACCGGTGGGCCAGAGACAAGAGACCCAGTACTTC. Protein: CASSLPVGQRQETQYF.